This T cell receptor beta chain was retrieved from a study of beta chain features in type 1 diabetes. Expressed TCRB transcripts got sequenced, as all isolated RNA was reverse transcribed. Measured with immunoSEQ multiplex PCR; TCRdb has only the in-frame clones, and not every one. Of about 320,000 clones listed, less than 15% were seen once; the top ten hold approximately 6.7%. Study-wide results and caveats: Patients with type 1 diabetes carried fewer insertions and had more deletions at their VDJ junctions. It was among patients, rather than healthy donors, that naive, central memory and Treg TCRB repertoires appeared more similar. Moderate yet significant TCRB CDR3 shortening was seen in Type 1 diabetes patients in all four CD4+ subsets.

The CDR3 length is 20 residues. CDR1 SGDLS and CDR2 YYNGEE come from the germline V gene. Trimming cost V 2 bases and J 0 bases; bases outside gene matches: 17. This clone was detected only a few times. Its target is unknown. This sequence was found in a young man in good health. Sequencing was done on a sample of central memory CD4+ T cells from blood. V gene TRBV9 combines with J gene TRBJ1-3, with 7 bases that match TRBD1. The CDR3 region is CASSVRGQSSSGFSGNTIYF. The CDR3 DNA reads TGTGCCAGCAGCGTTAGGGGACAGTCGAGTAGTGGATTCTCTGGAAACACCATATATTTT.